Listed here are 16 T cell receptor beta chains from one sample, sequenced in a study of blood T cell repertoires in COVID-19. Sequencing was performed with immunoSEQ multiplex PCR; in TCRdb, only in-frame clones are kept and a portion is missing. Of under 95,000 clones in the sample, roughly 86% were seen once. The source material was peripheral blood. The receptor set was obtained from a woman aged 80 or over with acute or convalescent COVID-19.

This chain connects TRBV27 to TRBJ1-6, with D maybe TRBD1 (5 bases). Trimming took 5 bases from V and 10 from J, leaving 15 bases between them. The CDR3 spans 14 residues. Germline V lookup: CDR1 MNHEY, CDR2 SMNVEV (reference sequence). CDR3 bases: TGTGCCAGCAGTATCGACAGTATGTTATCACCCCTCCACTTT. Its translation is CASSIDSMLSPLHF.

This chain connects TRBV6-1 to TRBJ2-3; TRBD2 matches 10 bases. Germline V gene data show CDR1 as MNHNS and CDR2 as SASEGT. The CDR3 covers 14 residues. J was trimmed by 9 bases and V by 2 bases; bases with no gene match: 5. The CDR3 is CASSESGGAITQYF. The CDR3 nucleotides read TGTGCCAGCAGTGAAAGCGGGGGGGCTATCACGCAGTATTTT.

The genes are TRBV24-1 and TRBJ2-3; 7 nucleotides line up with TRBD2. CDR3 length: 16 amino acids. Germline V gene lookup returns CDR1 KGHDR and CDR2 SFDVKD. Trimming at V came to 3 bases and at J to 3 bases, leaving 8 bases not matched to a gene. CDR3 region: CATSDTLGGGTDTQYF. In DNA, the CDR3 is TGTGCCACCAGTGATACGCTGGGGGGGGGAACAGATACGCAGTATTTT.

The chain uses TRBV5-1 and TRBJ1-1; 12 positions match TRBD1. The germline V gene encodes CDR1 SGHRS and CDR2 YFSETQ. The CDR3 sequence is 16 residues long. The V gene end was trimmed by 3 bases and the J gene end by 0 bases; junction bases not matched to a gene: 3. The CDR3 reads CASSSGTGGLNTEAFF. The DNA for the CDR3 is TGCGCCAGCAGCTCCGGGACAGGGGGCTTGAACACTGAAGCTTTCTTT.

The chain recombines TRBV4-1 with TRBJ1-1; D is uncertain. Germline CDR1 reads MGHRA; CDR2 reads YSYEKL. The CDR3 spans 21 residues. V lost 1 base and J lost 4, with 31 bases in between. The CDR3 is CASSQGTSVQRRGQSGTEAFF. The DNA for the CDR3 is TGCGCCAGCAGCCAAGGGACCTCGGTCCAGAGACGGGGTCAATCGGGCACTGAAGCTTTCTTT.

The chain has TRBV11-2 and TRBJ1-6; D is unclear. From germline, CDR1 is SGHAT and CDR2 FQNNGV. Trimming took 0 bases from V and 6 from J, leaving 6 bases between them. This CDR3 comprises 14 residues. As DNA, the CDR3 is TGTGCCAGCAGCTTAGAGTCCGGTAATTCACCCCTCCACTTT. This encodes CASSLESGNSPLHF.

The J gene is TRBJ2-1, the V gene TRBV11-2; 7 bases are a match to TRBD2. Germline CDR1 reads SGHAT; CDR2 reads FQNNGV. V shed 5 bases and J 8 bases; nucleotides not matched to a gene: 15. The CDR3 covers 16 residues. The DNA for the CDR3 is TGTGCCAGCAGCCACGGACACCACAGCGGGAAGGATGAGCAGTTCTTC. Translation: CASSHGHHSGKDEQFF.

The CDR3 sequence is CASSPRLAGEQYF. DNA of the CDR3: TGTGCCAGCAGCCCCCGGTTAGCGGGGGAGCAGTACTTC. This chain connects TRBV11-2 to TRBJ2-7; 8 nucleotides match TRBD2. CDR1 is SGHAT, CDR2 FQNNGV, per germline. The CDR3 extends over 13 amino acids. The ends lost 5 bases at V and 7 bases at J; junction bases unmatched: 7.

The sample holds one count of this clone. The chain is built from TRBV2 and TRBJ2-5; no clear D gene. This CDR3 region has 11 residues. Germline V CDR1 and CDR2: SNHLY, FYNNEI. Trimming took off 7 bases at V and 5 bases at J, with 8 bases between the two ends. The CDR3 loop is CASTEWETQYF. The DNA of the CDR3 is TGTGCCAGCACCGAGTGGGAGACCCAGTACTTC.

This chain uses TRBV19 with TRBJ2-2, with 8 positions matching TRBD1. Per the germline V gene, CDR1 is LNHDA and CDR2 is SQIVND (reference sequence). The CDR3 loop spans 15 amino acids. V dropped 6 bases and J dropped 1; count of bases not matched to a gene: 4. CDR3 in amino acids: CASRTGTGNTGELFF. Here the CDR3 DNA reads TGTGCCAGTAGGACCGGGACAGGGAACACCGGGGAGCTGTTTTTT.

The chain couples TRBV28 to TRBJ1-6, with unresolved D. The ends were cut back, 3 bases at V and 10 bases at J, with 13 bases in the middle. CDR1 is MDHEN, CDR2 SYDVKM, per germline. The CDR3 runs 14 residues. The CDR3 protein is CASSLAHGGSPLHF. DNA of the CDR3: TGTGCCAGCAGTTTGGCCCACGGAGGGTCACCCCTCCACTTT. The complete variable domain, with remaining parts taken from reference TRBV28 and TRBJ1-6, reads DVKVTQSSRYLVKRTGEKVFLECVQDMDHENMFWYRQDPGLGLRLIYFSYDVKMKEKGDIPEGYSVSREKKERFSLILESASTNQTSMYLCASSLAHGGSPLHFGNGTRLTVT.

A single count supports this clone. V and J are TRBV6-1 and TRBJ1-4; the D gene is possibly TRBD1 (6 bases). CDR1 and CDR2 (germline): MNHNS, SASEGT. Trimming shortened V by 1 base and J by 0 bases, and 12 bases separated the two germline ends. This CDR3 spans 17 amino acids. The CDR3 sequence is CASSEGGGIPTNEKLFF. The CDR3 DNA is TGTGCCAGCAGTGAAGGAGGGGGAATCCCAACTAATGAAAAACTGTTTTTT.

The J gene is TRBJ1-1, the V gene TRBV7-6; 9 nucleotides line up with TRBD1. The germline gives CDR1 SGHVS, CDR2 FNYEAQ. V shed 7 bases, J shed 6 bases, and the junction held 9 bases outside the gene matches. This CDR3 is built from 14 residues. CDR3 sequence reads: CASIPGQGVAEAFF. The CDR3 DNA reads as TGTGCCAGCATCCCGGGACAGGGTGTAGCTGAAGCTTTCTTT.

The chain uses TRBV25-1 and TRBJ2-3; unclear D gene. Trimming shortened V by 1 base and J by 2 bases, and 10 bases separated the two germline ends. This CDR3 has 15 amino acids. The germline V gene has CDR1 MGHDK and CDR2 SYGVNS. The CDR3 DNA sequence: TGTGCCAGCAGTGAATTTGGCGGAGCCACAGATACGCAGTATTTT. This gives the protein CASSEFGGATDTQYF.

This rearrangement joins TRBV6-5 to TRBJ1-5; maybe TRBD1 (6 bases). The germline V gene has CDR1 MNHEY and CDR2 SVGAGI. V gave up 6 bases and J gave up 6 bases, with 15 bases separating them. The CDR3 spans 14 residues. The CDR3 DNA reads as TGTGCCAGCAGCCAAGGGGGAGGGGGTCAGCCCCAGCATTTT. This gives the protein CASSQGGGGQPQHF.

The chain combines TRBV10-1 with TRBJ2-5; tentative D call: TRBD1 (5 bases). Per germline, CDR1 WNHNN and CDR2 SYGVQD (reference sequence). Trimming cost V 3 bases and J 3 bases, with 11 bases left between them. The CDR3 contains 14 residues. The CDR3 DNA follows: TGCGCCAGCAGTGAAGATGGGGCCAAAGAGACCCAGTACTTC. Translating it yields CASSEDGAKETQYF.